What follows are 30 T cell receptor beta chains derived from one specimen sequenced in a study of spatial heterogeneity in lung cancer. TCRdb recomputed calls from the 5' RACE reads with MiXCR, one row per CDR3 protein. The sample carries more than 10,000 distinct CDR3 sequences, 5.6% recorded once. Time point noted: sample taken at primary tumor resection. These TCRs' antigens remain unknown. Study-level findings and limits: It was found that expanded intratumoral alpha and beta TCR counts tracked tumor mutation counts.

Specimen: lung tumor tissue, collected at surgery. Receptors originate from a female donor with early-stage non-small cell lung cancer.

This clonotype was seen at least ten times. This beta chain turned up in a library designed for alpha chains; as an off-target read, its abundance says little. J is TRBJ2-3 and V is TRBV4-1; 10 bases fit TRBD2. The CDR3 extends over 13 amino acids. The trim removed 6 bases at V and 5 bases at J, leaving 2 bases unmatched. Germline V CDR1 and CDR2: MGHRA, YSYEKL. CDR3 in amino acids: CASRSGGGDTQYF. As DNA, the CDR3 is TGCGCCAGCAGGAGCGGGGGGGGAGATACGCAGTATTTT.

To note about this clonotype: This beta chain is an off-target read within a library intended for alpha chains, so its frequency means little. In DNA, the CDR3 is TGTGCCAGCAGGTCTATAGGCAGGCACTCTGGGGCCAACGTCCTGACTTTC. Residues: CASRSIGRHSGANVLTF. The rearrangement joins TRBV6-5 to TRBJ2-6; D uncertain. Germline loops: CDR1 MNHEY, CDR2 SVGAGI. CDR3 length: 17 amino acids. Trimming pared 6 bases from V and 0 bases from J, leaving 15 bases between.

This clonotype appeared many times. The library was built for alpha chains, so this beta chain is an off-target read and its size means little. The chain uses TRBV9 and TRBJ2-6; no clear D. CDR3 length: 16 amino acids. With 1 base removed from V and 2 bases from J, the gap between germline ends came to 10 bases. Per the germline V gene, CDR1 is SGDLS and CDR2 is YYNGEE. This chain's CDR3 is CASSVIGPTGANVLTF. The CDR3 DNA sequence: TGTGCCAGCAGCGTAATAGGTCCGACTGGGGCCAACGTCCTGACTTTC.

This clonotype was detected only a few times. This beta chain appears as a stray read in a library generated for alpha chains; its size is not informative. This chain joins TRBV2 and TRBJ2-6, with TRBD2 identical over 10 bases. The ends lost 7 bases at V and 4 bases at J; junction bases unmatched: 4. The CDR3 sequence is 15 residues long. Germline V gene lookup returns CDR1 SNHLY and CDR2 FYNNEI. The CDR3 sequence: CASTSGGAGANVLTF. CDR3 bases: TGTGCCAGCACTAGCGGGGGCGCCGGGGCCAACGTCCTGACTTTC.

This clonotype came up many times. Since the library was made to target alpha chains, this beta chain is a stray read and its abundance is not meaningful. In DNA, the CDR3 is TGTGCCACCAGCAGGAGAGGACAGGTCTTAAATGAGCAGTTCTTC. Translating gives CATSRRGQVLNEQFF. The rearrangement uses TRBV15 and TRBJ2-1; the match to TRBD1 covers 7 bases. The V and J ends lost 3 bases and 7 bases, in that order; junction bases with no gene match: 9. The CDR3 length is 15 residues. The germline V gene encodes CDR1 LNHNV and CDR2 YYDKDF (reference sequence).

Many counts were recorded for this clonotype. This beta chain was picked up by a library intended for alpha chains and is off target, so its count carries little meaning. V gene TRBV6-5 combines with J gene TRBJ2-1; D is undetermined. V was clipped by 7 bases and J by 0 bases, with 10 bases between them. Looked up from germline, CDR1 is MNHEY and CDR2 is SVGAGI. The CDR3 is made up of 14 amino acids. In DNA form, the CDR3 reads TGTGCCAGCATGCAGTTCAGCTCCTACAATGAGCAGTTCTTC. The encoded protein is CASMQFSSYNEQFF.

Ten or more counts support this clonotype. Since the library was made to target alpha chains, this beta chain is a stray read and its abundance is not meaningful. The CDR3 nucleotides are TGTGCCAGCAGCCCCAGGGCCGGGGAGCTGTTTTTT. It is translated as CASSPRAGELFF. The chain has TRBV13 and TRBJ2-2; perhaps TRBD1 as D (5 bases). Germline V CDR1 and CDR2: PRHDT, FYEKMQ (reference sequence). This CDR3 comprises 12 residues. V gave up 5 bases and J gave up 6 bases, with 7 bases separating them.

This clonotype was recorded many times. Found in a library prepared for alpha chains, this beta chain is an off-target read, and its abundance has little meaning. This rearrangement joins TRBV29-1 to TRBJ2-7, with 8 bases identical to TRBD1. This CDR3 is 13 amino acids long. CDR1 is SQVTM, CDR2 ANQGSEA, per germline. J lost 5 bases, V lost 6 bases, and 9 bases had no gene match. CDR3 sequence: CSVRTTGAHEQYF. In DNA, the CDR3 is TGCAGCGTGCGGACGACAGGGGCGCACGAGCAGTACTTC.

This clonotype was detected ten times or more. Found in a library prepared for alpha chains, this beta chain is an off-target read, and its abundance has little meaning. The rearrangement uses TRBV7-8 and TRBJ1-5, with D unclear. CDR3 length: 14 amino acids. Trimming took 2 bases from V and 3 from J, leaving 8 bases between them. Per the germline V gene, CDR1 is SGHVS and CDR2 is FQNEAQ. The CDR3 DNA is TGTGCCAGCAGCTTAAATGGGTACAATCAGCCCCAGCATTTT. Translating it yields CASSLNGYNQPQHF.

This clonotype is medium-sized by share. A library prepared for alpha chains yielded this beta chain as an off-target read; its size is of little meaning. This rearrangement joins TRBV20-1 to TRBJ1-6; TRBD1 matches at 9 bases. Per the germline V gene, CDR1 is DFQATT and CDR2 is SNEGSKA (reference sequence). The CDR3 sequence is 14 residues long. V shed 2 bases, J shed 9 bases, and the junction held 5 bases outside the gene matches. The chain's CDR3 is CSARLGQGGSPLHF. The CDR3 DNA follows: TGCAGTGCTAGACTGGGACAGGGAGGTTCACCCCTCCACTTT.

Within the sample, this clonotype is medium-sized. With the library built for alpha chains, this beta chain is off target and its frequency is not meaningful. The chain uses TRBV29-1 and TRBJ1-2; 7 nucleotides line up with TRBD1. Looked up from germline, CDR1 is SQVTM and CDR2 is ANQGSEA. Losses at the gene ends were 7 bases for V and 4 bases for J; bases not matched to a gene: 9. The CDR3 sequence is 13 residues long. CDR3 nucleotide sequence: TGCAGCGCTTATTCGACAGGGATCTATGGCTACACCTTC. Protein: CSAYSTGIYGYTF.

In its sample, this clonotype was seen many times. In a library made to pick up alpha chains, this beta chain is a stray read with a size that means little. The rearrangement links TRBV28 to TRBJ2-1; D uncertain. Trimming took off 3 bases at V and 0 bases at J, with 15 bases between the two ends. The CDR3 is 17 residues long. The germline gives CDR1 MDHEN, CDR2 SYDVKM. The CDR3, as DNA: TGTGCCAGCAGTTTGGAGCGATTTTCTCTCTCCTACAATGAGCAGTTCTTC. Amino acid sequence: CASSLERFSLSYNEQFF.

This clonotype has a count of ten or more. The library was built for alpha chains, so this beta chain is an off-target read and its size means little. The V call is TRBV20-1, the J call TRBJ2-4; 10 bases fit TRBD2. Germline V CDR1 and CDR2: DFQATT, SNEGSKA (reference sequence). The junction had 9 bases not matched to a gene; V was cut back by 5 bases and J by 5 bases. The CDR3 spans 15 residues. CDR3 sequence reads: CSAGPGTSVQNIQYF. The CDR3 DNA sequence: TGCAGTGCTGGCCCCGGGACTAGCGTACAAAACATTCAGTACTTC.

The table lists this clonotype with many counts. In a library made to pick up alpha chains, this beta chain is a stray read with a size that means little. This chain's CDR3 is CASSLTLQETQYF. As DNA, the CDR3 is TGTGCCAGCAGCTTAACCCTTCAAGAGACCCAGTACTTC. The chain employs TRBV7-2 and TRBJ2-5; no definite D call. Germline loops: CDR1 SGHTA, CDR2 FQGNSA. V dropped 2 bases and J dropped 2 bases, with 6 bases sitting between them. The CDR3 runs 13 residues.

This clonotype was counted many times. The library was prepared for alpha chains; this beta chain is a stray read, so its frequency means little. The CDR3, as DNA: TGTGCCAGCAGCCGCAGGGCATGGAATGAGCAGTTCTTC. This gives the protein CASSRRAWNEQFF. This rearrangement joins TRBV3-1 to TRBJ2-1, with a tentative D call TRBD1 (5 bases). The V end was cut by 4 bases, the J end by 7 bases, with 11 bases between. Germline lookup yields CDR1 LGHDT and CDR2 YNNKEL (reference sequence). This CDR3 region has 13 residues.

This clonotype occurred many times. This beta chain came through as a stray read in a library set up for alpha chains, and its size says little. The chain employs TRBV12-3 or TRBV12-4 and TRBJ1-2; 7 bases agree with TRBD1. V trimming: 2 bases; J trimming: 5 bases; junction bases outside the gene matches: 2. The CDR3 is 13 residues long. This CDR3 is CASSLRQGYGYTF. CDR3 nucleotides: TGTGCCAGCAGTTTACGACAGGGATATGGCTACACCTTC.

This clonotype showed up many times. One junction end does not reproduce the germline sequence, and a read error may be involved. The library was built for alpha chains, so this beta chain is an off-target read and its size means little. The chain uses TRBV29-1 and TRBJ2-6, with a possible D match to TRBD1 (6 bases). The CDR3 extends over 16 amino acids. CDR1 and CDR2 from the germline V gene are SQVTM and ANQGSEA. This CDR3 is CSVEGRGPLGANVLTF. CDR3 sequence (DNA): TGCAGCGTCGAAGGCAGGGGTCCCTTGGGGGCCAACGTCCTGACTTTC.

This clonotype was seen at least ten times. A library prepared for alpha chains yielded this beta chain as an off-target read; its size is of little meaning. This chain links TRBV5-1 with TRBJ2-1; 8 bases align to TRBD2. J lost 9 bases, V lost 6 bases, and 8 bases had no gene match. CDR1 is SGHRS, CDR2 YFSETQ, per germline. The length of the CDR3 is 13 residues. The CDR3 sequence is CASTLAGWSEQFF. In DNA form, the CDR3 reads TGCGCCAGCACCTTAGCGGGGTGGAGTGAGCAGTTCTTC.

This clonotype was found many times. This beta chain is an off-target read within a library intended for alpha chains, so its frequency means little. The chain recombines TRBV12-3 or TRBV12-4 with TRBJ2-6, with D hard to call. The CDR3 has 14 residues. V lost 10 bases, J lost 3 bases, and 13 bases lay in between. The CDR3 bases are TGTGCCAACCCCCCCCAAGATGGGGCCAACGTCCTGACTTTC. Protein: CANPPQDGANVLTF.

In its sample, this clonotype was seen many times. For a library built for alpha chains, this beta chain is a stray read; little rests on its size. The chain links TRBV4-3 to TRBJ2-1; D possibly corresponds to TRBD2 (5 bases). Germline V lookup: CDR1 LGHNA, CDR2 YSLEER. The CDR3 totals 15 residues. V shed 0 bases and J shed 4 bases, with 10 bases lying between them. Here the CDR3 reads CASSQEGSEYNEQFF. The CDR3 nucleotides read TGCGCCAGCAGCCAAGAGGGTAGCGAATACAATGAGCAGTTCTTC.

This clonotype is labeled medium-sized. This beta chain lies outside the target of a library built for alpha chains; its clone size means little. The chain has TRBV29-1 and TRBJ2-3; 13 bases fit TRBD2. V lost 2 bases to trimming and J lost 7 bases; unmatched junction nucleotides: 6. Germline V CDR1 and CDR2: SQVTM, ANQGSEA. This CDR3 is 15 amino acids long. The CDR3 sequence: CSVEPTSGGLHTQYF. CDR3 coding DNA: TGCAGCGTTGAACCGACTAGCGGGGGGCTTCATACGCAGTATTTT.

The sample holds many counts of this clonotype. The library was prepared for alpha chains; this beta chain is a stray read, so its frequency means little. CDR3 loop: CSASTTRGRRTEAFF. The CDR3 DNA follows: TGCAGTGCTTCCACGACGAGGGGGCGAAGGACTGAAGCTTTCTTT. The chain employs TRBV20-1 and TRBJ1-1; the match to TRBD1 covers 7 bases. Germline assignment: CDR1 DFQATT and CDR2 SNEGSKA (reference sequence). The CDR3 spans 15 residues. With V trimmed by 5 bases and J by 5 bases, 14 bases remained unmatched.

This clonotype was seen at least ten times. This beta chain slipped into a library made for alpha chains as a stray read, so its size is not meaningful. V gene TRBV20-1 combines with J gene TRBJ2-1; TRBD2 agrees at 7 bases. J lost 0 bases, V lost 4 bases, and 3 bases had no gene match. The CDR3 covers 14 residues. CDR1 is DFQATT and CDR2 is SNEGSKA in the germline V gene (reference sequence). Here the CDR3 DNA reads TGCAGTGCTACTTGGACTAGCTCCTACAATGAGCAGTTCTTC. Its translation: CSATWTSSYNEQFF.

This clonotype has ten or more counts. The library was prepared for alpha chains; this beta chain is a stray read, so its frequency means little. The J gene is TRBJ2-7, the V gene TRBV7-3, with 7 nucleotides matching TRBD2. V dropped 8 bases and J dropped 4; count of bases not matched to a gene: 8. The CDR3 has 13 amino acids. Germline-derived CDR1 and CDR2 are SGHTA and FQGTGA. The CDR3 loop is CASGLAEGYEQYF. Written as DNA, the CDR3 is TGTGCCAGCGGGCTAGCGGAGGGGTACGAGCAGTACTTC.

This clonotype appeared many times. This beta chain is a stray sequence in a library constructed for alpha chains; its clone size is not meaningful. J is TRBJ2-1 and V is TRBV5-1; 10 nucleotides align to TRBD2. With V trimmed by 4 bases and J by 3 bases, 7 bases remained unmatched. CDR1 is SGHRS, CDR2 YFSETQ, per germline. This CDR3 is 16 amino acids long. CDR3 residues: CASSPPLAGDYNEQFF. The CDR3 DNA follows: TGCGCCAGCAGCCCCCCCCTAGCGGGGGACTACAATGAGCAGTTCTTC.

The sample holds many counts of this clonotype. Because the library targeted alpha chains, this beta chain is an off-target read whose size means little. The chain is built from TRBV5-1 and TRBJ2-3; TRBD2 aligns across 11 bases. Trimming cost V 7 bases and J 2 bases; bases outside gene matches: 15. Germline loops: CDR1 SGHRS, CDR2 YFSETQ. This CDR3 comprises 18 residues. CDR3 loop: CASRLGQRLAGPTDTQYF. The CDR3 DNA sequence: TGCGCCAGCCGCCTAGGTCAAAGACTAGCGGGGCCCACAGATACGCAGTATTTT.

Ten or more counts support this clonotype. This beta chain is a stray sequence in a library constructed for alpha chains; its clone size is not meaningful. The V and J genes are TRBV20-1 and TRBJ1-5; a possible D gene is TRBD1 (5 bases). V gave up 3 bases and J gave up 2 bases, with 11 bases separating them. The CDR3 has 14 amino acids. CDR1 is DFQATT and CDR2 is SNEGSKA in the germline V gene (reference sequence). CDR3 DNA: TGCAGTGCTAGGGGGCTAAGGGGCAATCAGCCCCAGCATTTT. Amino acids: CSARGLRGNQPQHF.

At least ten counts were recorded for this clonotype. This beta chain appears as a stray read in a library generated for alpha chains; its size is not informative. This sequence joins TRBV20-1 and TRBJ1-5; TRBD1 aligns across 8 bases. CDR3 length: 14 residues. The germline gives CDR1 DFQATT, CDR2 SNEGSKA (reference sequence). V shed 5 bases and J 5 bases; nucleotides not matched to a gene: 8. The CDR3: CSAGQGAEDQPQHF. The CDR3 DNA reads as TGCAGTGCTGGCCAGGGGGCGGAAGATCAGCCCCAGCATTTT.

This clonotype was observed at least ten times. The library was built for alpha chains, so this beta chain is an off-target read and its size means little. V gene TRBV3-1 combines with J gene TRBJ2-5; D could derive from TRBD1 or TRBD2 (6 bases each). V lost 3 bases to trimming and J lost 5 bases, with 16 bases between them. Germline assignment: CDR1 LGHDT and CDR2 YNNKEL (reference sequence). CDR3 length equals 15 residues. The CDR3: CASSHEVGGFETQYF. As DNA, the CDR3 is TGTGCCAGCAGCCACGAGGTGGGGGGCTTCGAGACCCAGTACTTC.

Concerning this clonotype: This beta chain appears as a stray read in a library generated for alpha chains; its size is not informative. The J gene is TRBJ2-1, the V gene TRBV5-1; 7 bases align to TRBD1. V lost 4 bases and J lost 2; bases outside the gene matches: 3. The CDR3 length is 14 residues. Germline V gene lookup returns CDR1 SGHRS and CDR2 YFSETQ. This chain's CDR3 is CASSQGVAYNEQFF. CDR3 nucleotide sequence: TGCGCCAGCAGCCAGGGGGTTGCCTACAATGAGCAGTTCTTC.